This T cell receptor (beta chain) was captured by sequencing in a study of blood T cell repertoires in COVID-19 (dated by TCRdb to the early 2020s). Study-level background: Collaborator samples came from the United States, Italy and Spain and covered acute and convalescent phases of COVID-19. The material from the prospective study consisted of cDNA or gDNA derived from T cells, B-cell-depleted T cells, or PBMCs. Deeply sampled blood TCRbeta repertoires from subjects exposed to, actively infected with, or recovered from COVID-19 were included in the dataset. The repertoires were made available in a free public database intended to serve as a resource for research on the immune response to SARS-CoV-2. Samples were obtained from the ongoing ImmuneRACE study (first 160 participants) and from some 1,300 subjects provided by 6 global collaborators. Sample metadata almost always included a de-identified subject ID, COVID-19 status, age in years and sex. HLA class I and class II types, where available, came from metadata supplied by the sample provider rather than from assay-based typing.

The sample holds one count of this clone. It has no known antigen specificity. Base qualities are not recorded, but no much larger clone differs from it by a single base. Whole blood was collected in K2EDTA tubes by collaborating institutions according to the institutions' own protocols. Collaborator samples were shipped for TCRbeta analysis as frozen whole blood, isolated PBMCs, or DNA extracted from either sample type. TCRbeta CDR3 regions were amplified from genomic DNA by means of the immunoSEQ Assay, a bias-controlled multiplex PCR. Regarding the original processing steps: The number of nucleated cells in each sample was estimated by amplification of reference gene primers within the assay. To quantify the absolute abundance of each unique TCRbeta CDR3 rearrangement, sequence reads were collapsed and filtered. For each sample, productive Simpson clonality was calculated as the square root of Simpson's diversity index over productive rearrangements. Drawn from immuneACCESS, this table holds only the in-frame rearrangements with V and J called that TCRdb kept. Clones are partly lost; checked studies trace under half to an unresolved V gene and leave the rest unexplained. D and trimming were read from the DNA, whereas the V and J calls and clone size are those reported in that table. This sample holds fewer than 120,000 clones; about 85% were observed only once. The top ten constitute around 4.8% of the sample.

Broader findings and caveats from the paper: Clinical and demographic metadata were provided uncurated, with the amount varying by source and participant.

Based on the germline V gene, the CDR1 and CDR2 sequences are SGHTA and FQGNSA. The CDR3 goes from the cysteine to the phenylalanine over 14 residues. The sequence is cut down to CDR3 DNA, 42 bases in frame from base 1. Clipping removes 6 bases from V and 7 bases from J, with 5 as the unmatched junction base count. The source of this sequence is a human donor in a cohort sampled during active COVID-19. The rearrangement combines TRBV7-2 with TRBJ2-1; TRBD2 lines up with 11 middle nucleotides. The sequencing sample was made of peripheral blood. The CDR3 reads CASSFASGRNEQFF. The sequenced DNA: TGTGCCAGCAGTTTTGCTAGCGGGAGGAATGAGCAGTTCTTC.